This TCR beta chain was captured in a study of T cell changes during pregnancy in multiple sclerosis. This table comes from immunoSEQ multiplex PCR, and its TCRdb copy is limited to in-frame clones, with some not included. The repertoire holds about 60,000 clones, with around 91% as singletons. CDR1 is SGHTA, CDR2 FQGNSA, per germline. Deletions cut 2 bases from V and 0 bases from J, with 7 bases between. The CDR3 runs 14 residues. This clonotype originated in a female donor in good health, enrolled as a control in a pregnancy study. The material was peripheral blood, obtained in the third trimester of pregnancy. The chain combines TRBV7-2 with TRBJ1-1; D is unclear. The CDR3 coding sequence is TGTGCCAGCAGCTTATCCAGGTTGAACACTGAAGCTTTCTTT. It codes for CASSLSRLNTEAFF.